Here is one TCR beta chain with its context. Its target is unknown. This table comes from immunoSEQ multiplex PCR, and its TCRdb copy is limited to in-frame clones, with some not included. The table includes 90,000 to 110,000 clones, 88% detected once. The sample is drawn from a study of identifying expanded T cells in peripheral blood. Study results and caveats: Technical replicates showed roughly 1.2 changed clones; about two weeks roughly 18; four weeks 19.

Collection occurred without any documented infections or immune events in donors. Per the germline V gene, CDR1 is SGDLS and CDR2 is YYNGEE. This CDR3 comprises 13 residues. V was shortened by 4 bases and J by 8 bases, with 14 bases between the two germline ends. Sequencing was carried out using blood. V gene TRBV9 combines with J gene TRBJ2-3; possibly TRBD2 for D (6 bases). The receptor was derived from a person aged 18 to 70 in good health. The CDR3 loop reads CASSLEEGSTQYF. The CDR3 bases are TGTGCCAGCAGCCTCGAGGAGGGGAGTACGCAGTATTTT.